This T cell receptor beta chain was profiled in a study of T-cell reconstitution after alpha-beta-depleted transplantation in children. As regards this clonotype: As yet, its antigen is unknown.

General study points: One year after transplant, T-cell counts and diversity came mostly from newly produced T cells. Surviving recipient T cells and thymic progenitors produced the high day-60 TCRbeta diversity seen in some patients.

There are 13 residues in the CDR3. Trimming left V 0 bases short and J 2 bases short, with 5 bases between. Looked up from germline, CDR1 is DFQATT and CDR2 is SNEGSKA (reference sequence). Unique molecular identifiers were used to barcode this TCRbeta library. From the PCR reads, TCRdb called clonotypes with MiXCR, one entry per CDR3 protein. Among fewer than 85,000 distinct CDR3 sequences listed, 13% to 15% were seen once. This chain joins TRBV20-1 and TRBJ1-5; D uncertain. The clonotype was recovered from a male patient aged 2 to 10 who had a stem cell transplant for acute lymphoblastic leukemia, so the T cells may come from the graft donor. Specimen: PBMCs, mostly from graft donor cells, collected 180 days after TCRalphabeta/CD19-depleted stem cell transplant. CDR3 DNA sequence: TGCAGTGCTAGAGAAGTAGGCAATCAGCCCCAGCATTTT. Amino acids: CSAREVGNQPQHF.